The clone carrying this T cell receptor (beta chain) has only a few counts. Antigen: not known. PCR primers comprised 60 Vbeta and 13 Jbeta primers. Profiled with immunoSEQ multiplex PCR; TCRdb holds only in-frame clones, not every one. The data contain about 87,000 clones, 75% to 85% of them singletons. This sample is drawn from a study of cytomegalovirus exposure and HLA in healthy donors. Study-level results: In a later analysis, TCR beta V- and J-gene trimming was associated with a missense DCLRE1C variant. A later analysis, which compared TCR beta chains of equal frequency, found the HLA-associated ones more clonally expanded. Some TCR beta chains (roughly 150 of them) were listed as cytomegalovirus-associated.

J gave up 0 bases and V 4 bases, and 0 bases lay outside the gene matches. This CDR3 comprises 13 residues. Germline CDR1 SGHDT, CDR2 YYEEEE. The TCR comes from a woman aged 35 to 49 in good health and CMV-seronegative. The sample comprised PBMCs. The rearrangement joins TRBV5-6 to TRBJ2-5, with 7 bases lining up with TRBD1. DNA of the CDR3: TGTGCCAGCAGCCAGGGGGACCAAGAGACCCAGTACTTC. Its translation is CASSQGDQETQYF.